A selection of T cell receptor beta chains follows, all from one sample in a study of T cell clusters in autoimmune cytopenias. One entry per CDR3 protein, without DNA, is what TCRdb gives after re-calling the multiplex PCR reads. This sample's table reports about 4,000 distinct CDR3 sequences. Sequencing input: peripheral blood. Receptors were obtained from a human donor with an autoimmune cytopenia or autoimmune hepatitis (not recorded which). Both conserved end residues are part of each CDR3. Clone size is stated in some rows and not others, as once, few, many or a class when expanded.

>-|TRBJ2-7|TRBV7-2
CASSPRRGREQYF
>-|TRBJ2-5|TRBV5-5
CASSLRAPLDTQYF
>-|TRBJ2-3|TRBV6-1
CASSELPGDTTDTQYF
>medium-sized|TRBJ2-1|TRBV20-1
CSASAGTRGGEQFF
>-|TRBJ1-5|TRBV6-2/TRBV6-3
CASTDRFNQPQHF
>medium-sized|TRBJ2-3|TRBV15
CATSRQGADTQYF
>medium-sized|TRBJ2-3|TRBV6-5
CASTSGGAADTQYF
>-|TRBJ1-4|TRBV30
CAWSAQGATEIEKLFF
>medium-sized|TRBJ2-3|TRBV6-5
CASTLGWDGGRTDTQYF
>medium-sized|TRBJ2-3|TRBV12-3/TRBV12-4
CASNHPGTEGSTDTQYF
>medium-sized|TRBJ1-6|TRBV6-5
CASSYDGQGNSPLHF
>-|TRBJ2-5|TRBV10-3
CAISVPPGATETQYF
>-|TRBJ1-6|TRBV6-5
CASSPGQGGNSPLHF
>medium-sized|TRBJ2-3|TRBV12-3/TRBV12-4
CASSPRGQRSTDTQYF
>-|TRBJ1-1|TRBV27
CASSPRGGATEAFF
>medium-sized|TRBJ1-6|TRBV27
CASSPLSGRGSYNSPLHF
>medium-sized|TRBJ2-6|TRBV12-3/TRBV12-4
CASSPVAGHLSGANVLTF
>medium-sized|TRBJ2-5|TRBV30
CAWRGTGGKETQYF
>medium-sized|TRBJ1-2|TRBV6-5
CASSPHGVGYTF
>medium-sized|TRBJ1-3|TRBV10-3
CAISDWQDDGNTIYF
>medium-sized|TRBJ2-3|TRBV12-3/TRBV12-4
CASRRGGLNTDTQYF
>medium-sized|TRBJ2-3|TRBV28
CATQFVSGTDTQYF
>large|TRBJ2-7|TRBV29-1
CSGGTGPEQYF
>medium-sized|TRBJ1-2|TRBV20-1
CSANHRGNYGYTF
>medium-sized|TRBJ2-7|TRBV6-5
CASRYGQGYEQYF
>medium-sized|TRBJ2-1|TRBV20-1
CSATRGGRGRSNEQFF
>-|TRBJ2-3|TRBV27
CASSPGQTTDTQYF
>medium-sized|TRBJ1-2|TRBV6-5
CATGAPVNYGYTF
>medium-sized|TRBJ2-3|TRBV6-2/TRBV6-3
CASKDGLITDTQYF
>medium-sized|TRBJ2-1|TRBV30
CAWSGPSGGAYNEQFF
>medium-sized|TRBJ2-1|TRBV6-2/TRBV6-3
CASSLDSRGEQFF
>medium-sized|TRBJ2-7|TRBV20-1
CSASNRPYEQYF
>medium-sized|TRBJ2-6|TRBV10-3
CAIRDRHRSGANVLTF
>-|TRBJ1-3|TRBV7-6
CASSLRRGNTIYF
>medium-sized|TRBJ2-3|TRBV20-1
CSAVEGRGHTDTQYF
>medium-sized|TRBJ1-1|TRBV6-5
CASSNGQGEAFF
>medium-sized|TRBJ1-6|TRBV6-5
CASRSPTGGDSPLHF
>-|TRBJ1-6|TRBV20-1
CSARWAAPNSPLHF
>medium-sized|TRBJ1-2|TRBV5-6
CASSLSPTSNYGYTF
>-|TRBJ1-1|TRBV27
CASSLSRGGNTEAFF
>-|TRBJ2-7|TRBV6-6
CASSYPGQGYEQYF
>-|TRBJ2-7|TRBV7-2
CASSLGSRGADEQYF
>medium-sized|TRBJ2-7|TRBV29-1
CSVVPLPWTGENEQYF
>medium-sized|TRBJ1-5|TRBV18
CASSPQGTVQPQHF
>-|TRBJ1-6|TRBV5-6
CASSFRVSPTQVPLHF